Below, 24 T cell receptor beta chains from the same sample are listed, as sequenced in a study of T cells in Graves' hyperthyroidism and ophthalmopathy. The investigators amplified TCR beta CDR3 regions from RNA transcripts. The HTBI primer set drove a first-round RT-PCR of the TCR CDR3. Each CDR3 protein is one row after TCRdb ran MiXCR on the multiplex PCR reads. The sample has approximately 620,000 distinct CDR3 sequences, 16% seen once; the top ten hold roughly 3.5%. The sample was blood. The receptors here all came from a woman in her thirties or forties with Graves' ophthalmopathy.

V gene TRBV3-1 combines with J gene TRBJ1-6; a possible D gene is TRBD1 (6 bases). Trimming took off 2 bases at V and 7 bases at J, with 9 bases between the two ends. CDR1 and CDR2 from the germline V gene are LGHDT and YNNKEL (reference sequence). The CDR3 is made up of 14 amino acids. CDR3 bases: TGTGCCAGCAGCCAAACGGACAGAAATTCACCCCTCCACTTT. Its protein product is CASSQTDRNSPLHF.

This clonotype was found many times. The chain has TRBV20-1 and TRBJ2-7; 12 bases match TRBD2. This CDR3 has 15 amino acids. CDR1 and CDR2 from the germline V gene are DFQATT and SNEGSKA (reference sequence). Losses at the gene ends were 6 bases for V and 6 bases for J; bases not matched to a gene: 12. CDR3 in amino acids: CSATYRASGRGEQYF. DNA of the CDR3: TGCAGTGCCACCTATCGCGCTAGCGGGAGGGGCGAGCAGTACTTC.

There are many counts of this clonotype. The rearrangement joins TRBV9 to TRBJ2-7; 8 bases fit TRBD1. V was pared by 2 bases and J by 2 bases, with 6 bases of the junction left unmatched. There are 15 residues in the CDR3. Germline-derived CDR1 and CDR2 are SGDLS and YYNGEE. CDR3 protein: CASSVAGGDAYEQYF. CDR3 DNA: TGTGCCAGCAGCGTGGCAGGGGGCGATGCCTACGAGCAGTACTTC.

This clonotype was seen a handful of times. V is TRBV18 and J is TRBJ1-2; 7 nucleotides align to TRBD1. From germline, CDR1 is KGHSH and CDR2 LQKENI. The CDR3 sequence is 14 residues long. V trimming: 0 bases; J trimming: 6 bases; junction bases outside the gene matches: 4. The CDR3 sequence is CASSPPKGANGYTF. The DNA of the CDR3 is TGTGCCAGCTCACCACCGAAGGGGGCCAATGGCTACACCTTC.

This clonotype was recorded at least ten times. This chain joins TRBV10-3 and TRBJ2-1; 13 bases align to TRBD2. This CDR3 comprises 19 residues. V lost 5 bases to trimming and J lost 0 bases; unmatched junction nucleotides: 10. CDR1 and CDR2 (germline): ENHRY, SYGVKD. CDR3 bases: TGTGCCATCAGTTCCGGACTAGCGGGGGCCTCCAGCTCCTACAATGAGCAGTTCTTC. The encoded protein is CAISSGLAGASSSYNEQFF.

At least ten counts were recorded for this clonotype. V and J are TRBV27 and TRBJ1-1, with TRBD1 as a possible D gene (6 bases). V shed 1 base and J shed 1 base, with 7 bases lying between them. Per germline, CDR1 MNHEY and CDR2 SMNVEV (reference sequence). The CDR3 has 14 residues. This CDR3 is CASSLLGANTEAFF. Written as DNA, the CDR3 is TGTGCCAGCAGTTTATTGGGGGCGAACACTGAAGCTTTCTTT.

This clonotype was observed a few times. This rearrangement joins TRBV15 to TRBJ2-3; the match to TRBD2 covers 12 bases. Germline loops: CDR1 LNHNV, CDR2 YYDKDF (reference sequence). The V gene end was trimmed by 0 bases and the J gene end by 0 bases; junction bases not matched to a gene: 7. The CDR3 runs to 19 residues. The CDR3, as DNA: TGTGCCACCAGCAGAGATGGGACTAGCGGGCTACGTAGCACAGATACGCAGTATTTT. This sequence encodes CATSRDGTSGLRSTDTQYF.

The chain carries TRBV5-4 and TRBJ2-5, with 8 nucleotides matching TRBD2. The CDR3 is made up of 15 amino acids. In germline, CDR1 is SGHNT, CDR2 YYREEE (reference sequence). V was clipped by 0 bases and J by 2 bases; unmatched bases: 3. The CDR3 DNA follows: TGTGCCAGCAGCTTGGACGGGGGGGGTCAAGAGACCCAGTACTTC. This encodes CASSLDGGGQETQYF.

This clonotype was counted between two and nine times. An end of the junction differs from the germline gene, which may be a read error. This chain links TRBV12-5 with TRBJ1-4; D is unclear. The length of the CDR3 is 14 residues. Germline CDR1 is LGHNT and CDR2 is FRNRAP. The DNA of the CDR3 is TGTGCTAGTGGTTTGAAAGCAACTAGTGAAAAACTGTTTTTT. It translates to CASGLKATSEKLFF.

This clonotype showed up many times. The chain is built from TRBV2 and TRBJ1-6; 11 bases are a match to TRBD1. This CDR3 contains 16 residues. CDR1 and CDR2 from the germline V gene are SNHLY and FYNNEI. The V and J ends lost 5 bases and 5 bases, in that order; junction bases with no gene match: 5. Written as DNA, the CDR3 is TGTGCCAGCAGTAGAGGGACAGGGGGGAATAATTCACCCCTCCACTTT. Protein product: CASSRGTGGNNSPLHF.

The gene calls are TRBV29-1 and TRBJ2-1, with 7 bases aligning to TRBD2. The trim removed 7 bases at V and 6 bases at J, leaving 15 bases unmatched. CDR1 and CDR2 (germline): SQVTM, ANQGSEA. The CDR3 totals 15 residues. The CDR3 region has the DNA TGCAGCGCCCTTGGGGGGGTAGGGATACCCAATGAGCAGTTCTTC. This encodes CSALGGVGIPNEQFF.

This clonotype has ten or more counts. The chain couples TRBV30 to TRBJ2-1; possibly TRBD2 for D (6 bases). The CDR3 covers 15 residues. Trimming cost V 3 bases and J 9 bases, with 21 bases left between them. CDR1 and CDR2 from the germline V gene are GTSNPN and SVGIG (reference sequence). The CDR3 protein is CAWRSSGRERGEQFF. The CDR3 coding sequence is TGTGCCTGGAGGAGTAGTGGCCGGGAGAGGGGTGAGCAGTTCTTC.

This clonotype was seen many times. The chain uses TRBV28 and TRBJ2-5; 9 bases line up with TRBD1. The germline CDR1 and CDR2 sequences are MDHEN and SYDVKM. This CDR3 spans 13 amino acids. V shed 6 bases and J 5 bases; nucleotides not matched to a gene: 4. The CDR3 region has the DNA TGTGCCAGCAGGGGACAGGGTCAGGAGACCCAGTACTTC. Protein sequence: CASRGQGQETQYF.

This clonotype showed up just a few times. The V and J genes are TRBV29-1 and TRBJ2-5, with D perhaps TRBD1 or TRBD2 (6 bases each). The V gene's germline CDR1 is SQVTM and CDR2 ANQGSEA. This CDR3 is 15 amino acids long. The V gene lost 7 bases and the J gene lost 2 bases, with 20 bases spanning the gap. The chain's CDR3 is CSGERGSGGQETQYF. CDR3 in DNA: TGCAGCGGCGAGAGGGGGAGCGGAGGGCAAGAGACCCAGTACTTC.

The gene calls are TRBV4-2 and TRBJ1-6; 7 positions agree with TRBD1. Trimming took 4 bases from V and 8 from J; bases not matched to a gene: 5. The length of the CDR3 is 14 residues. Per the germline V gene, CDR1 is LGHNA and CDR2 is YNFKEQ. The CDR3: CASSLTGTDSPLHF. In DNA, the CDR3 is TGTGCCAGCAGCCTTACCGGGACAGATTCACCCCTCCACTTT.

The chain couples TRBV19 to TRBJ1-5; D perhaps matches TRBD1 (5 bases). The V gene's germline CDR1 is LNHDA and CDR2 SQIVND (reference sequence). The CDR3 extends over 15 amino acids. The ends were cut back, 9 bases at V and 4 bases at J, with 19 bases in the middle. Here the CDR3 reads CASVKAGTLNQPQHF. The CDR3 DNA follows: TGTGCCAGCGTGAAAGCCGGGACTTTAAATCAGCCCCAGCATTTT.

This chain links TRBV24-1 with TRBJ1-2, with no clear D. Trimming pared 8 bases from V and 6 bases from J, leaving 3 bases between. There are 9 residues in the CDR3. Germline values: CDR1 KGHDR, CDR2 SFDVKD. The CDR3 DNA reads TGTGCCACCACCGATGGCTACACCTTC. Translated, it gives CATTDGYTF.

The rearrangement links TRBV11-1 to TRBJ2-1, with D unclear. The CDR3 is made up of 17 amino acids. Trimming took 5 bases from V and 0 from J, leaving 17 bases between them. Looked up from germline, CDR1 is SGHAT and CDR2 is FQDESV (reference sequence). This CDR3 is CASSPYPDTGSYNEQFF. The CDR3 nucleotides read TGTGCCAGCAGCCCCTACCCTGACACTGGCTCCTACAATGAGCAGTTCTTC.

This clonotype showed up many times. The chain joins TRBV30 to TRBJ2-5; D may be TRBD1 (6 bases). This CDR3 is 14 amino acids long. The germline V gene encodes CDR1 GTSNPN and CDR2 SVGIG (reference sequence). With 0 bases removed from V and 5 bases from J, the gap between germline ends came to 13 bases. The CDR3, as DNA: TGTGCCTGGAGTGTAACTGGGGGCGGGGAGACCCAGTACTTC. Translated: CAWSVTGGGETQYF. Full variable domain (rest looked up from reference TRBV30 and TRBJ2-5): SQTIHQWPATLVQPVGSPLSLECTVEGTSNPNLYWYRQAAGRGLQLLFYSVGIGQISSEVPQNLSASRPQDRQFILSSKKLLLSDSGFYLCAWSVTGGGETQYFGPGTRLLVL.

The J gene is TRBJ2-7, the V gene TRBV5-1, with TRBD2 identical over 11 bases. This CDR3 contains 16 residues. Germline-derived CDR1 and CDR2 are SGHRS and YFSETQ. V shed 7 bases, J shed 7 bases, and the junction held 16 bases outside the gene matches. CDR3 DNA sequence: TGCGCCAGCTGCTCCAGACTAGCGGGGACCGTCTGGGAGCAGTACTTC. Translated, it gives CASCSRLAGTVWEQYF. Looking up the rest from reference TRBV5-1 and TRBJ2-7 gives the full variable domain: KAGVTQTPRYLIKTRGQQVTLSCSPISGHRSVSWYQQTPGQGLQFLFEYFSETQRNKGNFPGRFSGRQFSNSRSEMNVSTLELGDSALYLCASCSRLAGTVWEQYFGPGTRLTVT.

This clonotype was seen many times. The V call is TRBV12-3 or TRBV12-4, the J call TRBJ2-2; maybe TRBD1 (6 bases). Deletions cut 7 bases from V and 2 bases from J, with 11 bases between. This CDR3 is built from 14 residues. The CDR3 DNA is TGTGCCAGCACCCTGGGACAAAACACCGGGGAGCTGTTTTTT. Residues: CASTLGQNTGELFF.

This clonotype turned up a few times. CDR3 DNA sequence: TGTGCCAGCAGCGTGTCCTCCGGTGGGACCTATGGCTACACCTTC. Protein: CASSVSSGGTYGYTF. The J gene is TRBJ1-2, the V gene TRBV9, with D possibly TRBD1 on 5 matching bases. Trimming removed 2 bases from V and 4 bases from J, with 15 bases in between. The CDR3 length is 15 residues. The germline gives CDR1 SGDLS, CDR2 YYNGEE.

This clonotype was found a few times. The chain uses TRBV20-1 and TRBJ2-7; D is perhaps TRBD2 (6 bases). V shed 3 bases and J shed 4 bases, with 10 bases lying between them. CDR1 and CDR2 from the germline V gene are DFQATT and SNEGSKA (reference sequence). This CDR3 is built from 12 residues. The CDR3 is CSASGGFYEQYF. CDR3 bases: TGCAGTGCTAGCGGGGGTTTTTACGAGCAGTACTTC.

In this sample, this clonotype turned up many times. The J gene is TRBJ2-3, the V gene TRBV28; either TRBD1 or TRBD2 may supply D (6 bases each). Trimming removed 5 bases from V and 4 bases from J, with 19 bases in between. This CDR3 is built from 16 residues. In germline, CDR1 is MDHEN, CDR2 SYDVKM. This CDR3 is CASSPGFTGAPDTQYF. The CDR3 region has the DNA TGTGCCAGCAGTCCTGGGTTCACGGGGGCCCCAGATACGCAGTATTTT.